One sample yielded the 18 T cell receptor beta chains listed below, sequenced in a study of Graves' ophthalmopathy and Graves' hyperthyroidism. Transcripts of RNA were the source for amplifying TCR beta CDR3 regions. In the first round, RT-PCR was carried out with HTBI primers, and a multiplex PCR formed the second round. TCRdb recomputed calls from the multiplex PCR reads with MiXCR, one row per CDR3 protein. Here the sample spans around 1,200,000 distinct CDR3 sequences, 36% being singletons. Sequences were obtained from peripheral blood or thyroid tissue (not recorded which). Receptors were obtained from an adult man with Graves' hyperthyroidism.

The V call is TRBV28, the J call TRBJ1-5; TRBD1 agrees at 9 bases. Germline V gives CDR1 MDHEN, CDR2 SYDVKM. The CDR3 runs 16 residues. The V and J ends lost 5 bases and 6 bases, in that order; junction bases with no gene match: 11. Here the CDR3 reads CASSQQGARNRQPQHF. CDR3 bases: TGTGCCAGCAGTCAACAGGGGGCTCGGAATCGTCAGCCCCAGCATTTT.

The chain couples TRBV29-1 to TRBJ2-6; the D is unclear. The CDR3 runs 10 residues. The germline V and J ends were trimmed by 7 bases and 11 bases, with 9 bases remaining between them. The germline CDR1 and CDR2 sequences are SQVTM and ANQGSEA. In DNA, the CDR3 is TGCAGCGCTCTCGGCGACGTCCTGACTTTC. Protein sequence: CSALGDVLTF.

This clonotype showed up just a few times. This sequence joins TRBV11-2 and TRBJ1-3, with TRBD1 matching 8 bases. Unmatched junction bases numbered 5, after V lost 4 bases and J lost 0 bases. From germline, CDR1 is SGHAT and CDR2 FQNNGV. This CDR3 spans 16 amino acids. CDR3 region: CASSSRGPASGNTIYF. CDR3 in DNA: TGTGCCAGCAGCTCCAGGGGGCCCGCCTCTGGAAACACCATATATTTT. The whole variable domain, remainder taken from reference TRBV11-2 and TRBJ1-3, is EAGVAQSPRYKIIEKRQSVAFWCNPISGHATLYWYQQILGQGPKLLIQFQNNGVVDDSQLPKDRFSAERLKGVDSTLKIQPAKLEDSAVYLCASSSRGPASGNTIYFGEGSWLTVV.

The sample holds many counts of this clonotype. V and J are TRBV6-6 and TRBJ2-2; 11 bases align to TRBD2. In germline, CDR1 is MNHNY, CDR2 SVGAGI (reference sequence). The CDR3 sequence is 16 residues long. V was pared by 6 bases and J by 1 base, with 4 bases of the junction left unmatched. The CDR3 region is CASSSLAGVNTGELFF. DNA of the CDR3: TGTGCCAGCAGCTCACTAGCGGGAGTGAACACCGGGGAGCTGTTTTTT.

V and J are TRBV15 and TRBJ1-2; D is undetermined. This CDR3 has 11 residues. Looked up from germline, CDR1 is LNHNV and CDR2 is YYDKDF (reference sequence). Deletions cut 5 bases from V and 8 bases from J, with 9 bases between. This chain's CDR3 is CATSGWLGYTF. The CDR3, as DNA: TGTGCCACCAGCGGCTGGTTGGGCTACACCTTC.

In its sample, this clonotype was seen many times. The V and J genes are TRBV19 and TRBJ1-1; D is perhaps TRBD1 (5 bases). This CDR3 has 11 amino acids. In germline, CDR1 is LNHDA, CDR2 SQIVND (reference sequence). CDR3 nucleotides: TGTGGTACGAGGGGAGAGACTGAAGCTTTCTTT. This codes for CGTRGETEAFF.

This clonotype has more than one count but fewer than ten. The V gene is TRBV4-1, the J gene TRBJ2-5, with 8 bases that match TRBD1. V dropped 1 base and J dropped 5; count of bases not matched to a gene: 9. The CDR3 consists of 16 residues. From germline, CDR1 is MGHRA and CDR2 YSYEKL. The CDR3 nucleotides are TGCGCCAGCAGCCAAGGGCAGGGGGCTTCCCTGGAGACCCAGTACTTC. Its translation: CASSQGQGASLETQYF.

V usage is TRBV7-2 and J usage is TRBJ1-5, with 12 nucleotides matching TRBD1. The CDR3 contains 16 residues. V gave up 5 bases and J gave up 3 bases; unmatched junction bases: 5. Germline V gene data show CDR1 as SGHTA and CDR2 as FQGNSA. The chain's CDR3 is CASSAGQGATNQPQHF. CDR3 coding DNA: TGTGCCAGCAGCGCGGGACAGGGGGCGACCAATCAGCCCCAGCATTTT.

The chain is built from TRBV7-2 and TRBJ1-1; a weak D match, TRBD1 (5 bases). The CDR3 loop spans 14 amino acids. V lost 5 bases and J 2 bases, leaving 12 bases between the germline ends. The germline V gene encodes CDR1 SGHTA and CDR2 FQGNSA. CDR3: CASSGGDRNTEAFF. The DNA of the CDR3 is TGTGCCAGCAGCGGAGGGGACCGAAACACTGAAGCTTTCTTT.

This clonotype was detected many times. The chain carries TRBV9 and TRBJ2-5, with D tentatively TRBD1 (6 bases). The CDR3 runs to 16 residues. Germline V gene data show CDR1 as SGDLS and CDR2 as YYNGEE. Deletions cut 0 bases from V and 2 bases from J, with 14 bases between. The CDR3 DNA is TGTGCCAGCAGCGTAGAGGCGCCAGGGGTTCAAGAGACCCAGTACTTC. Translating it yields CASSVEAPGVQETQYF.

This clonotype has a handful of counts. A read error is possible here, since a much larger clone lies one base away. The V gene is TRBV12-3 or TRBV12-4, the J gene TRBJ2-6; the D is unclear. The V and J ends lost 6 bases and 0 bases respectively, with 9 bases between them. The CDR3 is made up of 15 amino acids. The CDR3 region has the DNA TGTGCCAGCAGACCCTCGGGCTCTGGGGCCAACGTCCTGACTTTC. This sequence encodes CASRPSGSGANVLTF.

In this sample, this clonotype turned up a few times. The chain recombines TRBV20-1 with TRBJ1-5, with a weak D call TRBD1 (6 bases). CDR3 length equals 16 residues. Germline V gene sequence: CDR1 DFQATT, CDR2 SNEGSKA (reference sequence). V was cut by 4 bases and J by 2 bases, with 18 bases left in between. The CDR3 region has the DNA TGCAGTGCTACGAGAAACAGGGATGCGGGCAATCAGCCCCAGCATTTT. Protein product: CSATRNRDAGNQPQHF.

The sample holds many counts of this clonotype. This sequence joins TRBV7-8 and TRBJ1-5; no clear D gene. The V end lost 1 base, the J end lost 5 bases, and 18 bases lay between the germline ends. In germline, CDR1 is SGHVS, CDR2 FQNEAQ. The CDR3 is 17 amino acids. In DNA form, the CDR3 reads TGTGCCAGCAGCTTAGAGTTGGTAGTAGGCGTCGATCAGCCCCAGCATTTT. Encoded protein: CASSLELVVGVDQPQHF.

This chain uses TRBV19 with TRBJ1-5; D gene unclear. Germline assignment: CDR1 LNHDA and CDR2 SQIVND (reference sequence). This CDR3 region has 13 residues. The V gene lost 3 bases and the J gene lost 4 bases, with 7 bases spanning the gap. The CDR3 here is CASSMRLNQPQHF. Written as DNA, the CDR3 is TGTGCCAGTAGTATGAGGCTGAATCAGCCCCAGCATTTT.

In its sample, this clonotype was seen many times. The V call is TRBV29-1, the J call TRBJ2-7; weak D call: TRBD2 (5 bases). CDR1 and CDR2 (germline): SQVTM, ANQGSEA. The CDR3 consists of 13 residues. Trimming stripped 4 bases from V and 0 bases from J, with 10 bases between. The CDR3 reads CSVGLLASYEQYF. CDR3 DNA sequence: TGCAGCGTTGGGCTCCTAGCCTCCTACGAGCAGTACTTC.

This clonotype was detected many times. CDR3 nucleotide sequence: TGTGCCAGCAGTTTAGGCGCGCAGGGTGTTGAAAAACTGTTTTTT. Protein: CASSLGAQGVEKLFF. V is TRBV12-3 or TRBV12-4 and J is TRBJ1-4, with D tentatively TRBD1 (5 bases). The CDR3 consists of 15 residues. Deletions cut 1 base from V and 7 bases from J, with 13 bases between.

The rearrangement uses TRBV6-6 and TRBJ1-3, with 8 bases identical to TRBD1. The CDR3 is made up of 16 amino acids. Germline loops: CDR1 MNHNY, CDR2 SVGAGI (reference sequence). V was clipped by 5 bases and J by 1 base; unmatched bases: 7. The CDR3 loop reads CASSRTGTFSGNTIYF. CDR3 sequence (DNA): TGTGCCAGCAGTAGGACAGGGACCTTTTCTGGAAACACCATATATTTT.

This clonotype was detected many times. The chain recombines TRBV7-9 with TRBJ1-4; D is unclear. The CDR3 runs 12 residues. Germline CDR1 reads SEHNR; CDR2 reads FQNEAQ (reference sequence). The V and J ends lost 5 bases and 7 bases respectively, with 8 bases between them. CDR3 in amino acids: CASSPFTEKLFF. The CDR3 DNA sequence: TGTGCCAGCAGCCCATTTACTGAAAAACTGTTTTTT.